This T cell receptor (beta chain) was identified in a study of blood T cell repertoires in COVID-19. Sequencing used immunoSEQ multiplex PCR; TCRdb keeps in-frame clones, though not all of them. This sample has under 300,000 clones, with roughly 88% found just once. The CDR3 has 16 residues. Germline V CDR1 and CDR2: SGHRS, YFSETQ. After removal of 0 bases from V and 0 bases from J, the junction contained 2 bases not matched to a gene. The sample taken for sequencing was PBMCs or T cells enriched from blood (not recorded which). This rearrangement joins TRBV5-1 to TRBJ2-2; 7 bases agree with TRBD1. The TCR was taken from a woman between 40 and 50 years old with acute COVID-19. CDR3 DNA: TGCGCCAGCAGCTTGGCGGGACAGCCGAACACCGGGGAGCTGTTTTTT. It yields the protein CASSLAGQPNTGELFF.